The rows below give T cell receptor beta chains drawn from one sample of a study of T cell repertoires in cytomegalovirus infection. TCRdb redid the calling of the reads with MiXCR, one entry per CDR3 protein. This table holds around 71,000 distinct CDR3 sequences, approximately 22% found once. Their antigens remain unidentified. The material was CD8+ T cells from cultured PBMCs, obtained from culture after CMV antigen stimulation. All receptors derive from a human donor in good health (CMV status not recorded). Some clones in this sample may be carry-over from other donors' samples. Each CDR3 is given with its conserved first and last residue. Each record gives: D gene, V gene, clone size, J gene, CDR3 DNA, CDR3 protein. The D gene is left open where the match is weak. Expanded clones get a size class; other rows say once, few or many, or leave the size out.

>TRBD2|TRBV7-7|few|TRBJ2-5
TGTGCCAGCAGCTTAGGCGCGGGGGGCCAAGAGACCCAGTACTTC
CASSLGAGGQETQYF
>.|TRBV7-2|few|TRBJ1-2
TGTGCCAGCAGCTTAGATGGGGGGCGCCCAACCCTTGTTCTCTATGGCTACACCTTC
CASSLDGGRPTLVLYGYTF
>.|TRBV28|.|TRBJ1-3
TGTGCCAGCAGTTCCCTAGTTCGGGATTACTCTGGAAACACCATATATTTT
CASSSLVRDYSGNTIYF
>.|TRBV19|few|TRBJ1-1
TGTGCCAGTAGTGTGGGACAAATGAACACTGAAGCTTTCTTT
CASSVGQMNTEAFF
>TRBD1|TRBV9|.|TRBJ2-1
TGTGCCAGCAGCGACGACAGGGGTCACCGCTTCTTC
CASSDDRGHRFF
>.|TRBV12-3/TRBV12-4|.|TRBJ1-1
TGTGCCAGCAGTTTACCCCGGGACCTCCTAGGGGACACTGAAGCTTTCTTT
CASSLPRDLLGDTEAFF
>.|TRBV7-2|many|TRBJ2-1
TGTGCCAGCAGCTTAGATTCCGGGTCCCCCGGGGAAAGGGAGCAGTTCTTC
CASSLDSGSPGEREQFF
>.|TRBV7-6|.|TRBJ2-7
TGTGCCAGCAGCGACCGGGTCTTAAGCTACGAGCAGTACTTC
CASSDRVLSYEQYF
>TRBD2|TRBV7-6|.|TRBJ2-7
TGTGCCAGCAGCTTGACTAGCGGGGGCCATTCCTACGAGCAGTACTTC
CASSLTSGGHSYEQYF
>.|TRBV4-1|few|TRBJ2-7
TGCGCCAGCAGCCAGTTGGGCAGGACAGATTACGAGCAGTACTTC
CASSQLGRTDYEQYF
>TRBD2|TRBV7-8|many|TRBJ2-3
TGTGCCAGCAGCTCCGGGACTAGCGGGGGGCTAGATACGCAGTATTTT
CASSSGTSGGLDTQYF
>TRBD1|TRBV4-3|.|TRBJ1-1
TGCGCCAGCAGCCGTCAGACAGGGAACCCTGAAGCTTTCTTT
CASSRQTGNPEAFF
>.|TRBV7-8|many|TRBJ1-2
TGTGCCAGCAGCTTAAGGGTTTTGGACTATGGCTACACCTTC
CASSLRVLDYGYTF
>TRBD1|TRBV7-8|many|TRBJ1-4
TGTGCCAGCAGCTCCTGGGACAGGGCTAATGAAAAACTGTTTTTT
CASSSWDRANEKLFF
>TRBD2|TRBV7-3|.|TRBJ2-1
TGTGCCAGCAGCTCTAGCGGGGCCTCCTACAATGAGCAGTTCTTC
CASSSSGASYNEQFF